The clone carrying this T cell receptor (beta chain) has more than one count but fewer than ten. The sample originates from a study of early T cells in non-severe SARS-CoV-2 infection. On the study more broadly: The chains were unpaired, and the sequenced material was bulk RNA from unsorted whole blood.

The CDR3 spans 14 residues. Trimming cost V 7 bases and J 2 bases, with 14 bases left between them. Germline V CDR1 and CDR2: SGHDT, YYEEEE. Each CDR3 protein is one row after TCRdb ran MiXCR on the 5' RACE reads. This sample has 20,000 to 25,000 distinct CDR3 sequences, with 4% to 5.5% found just once. The chain is built from TRBV5-6 and TRBJ2-3; the D gene could be TRBD1 or TRBD2 (6 bases each). The clonotype originates from an adult who was a healthcare worker with PCR-confirmed SARS-CoV-2 infection or an uninfected control (not recorded which). The sample comprised whole blood. The CDR3 coding sequence is TGTGCCAGCTGGTCGCGGGACAACACAGATACGCAGTATTTT. It yields the protein CASWSRDNTDTQYF.